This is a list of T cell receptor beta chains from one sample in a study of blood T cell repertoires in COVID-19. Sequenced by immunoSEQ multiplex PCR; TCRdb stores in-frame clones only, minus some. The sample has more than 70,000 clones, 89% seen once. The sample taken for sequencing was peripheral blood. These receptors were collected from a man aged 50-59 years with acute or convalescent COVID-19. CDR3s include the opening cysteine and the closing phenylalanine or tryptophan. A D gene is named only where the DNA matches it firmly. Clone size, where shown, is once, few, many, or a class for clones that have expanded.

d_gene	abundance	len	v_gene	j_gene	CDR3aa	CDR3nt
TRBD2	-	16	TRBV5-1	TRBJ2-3	CASSLGSGGVADTQYF	TGCGCCAGCAGCTTGGGCAGCGGGGGGGTCGCAGATACGCAGTATTTT
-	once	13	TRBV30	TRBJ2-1	CAWSVGLYNEQFF	TGTGCCTGGAGTGTTGGACTATACAATGAGCAGTTCTTC
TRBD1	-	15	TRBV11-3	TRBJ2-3	CASSQGAPGGDTQYF	TGTGCCAGCAGCCAGGGGGCCCCGGGTGGAGATACGCAGTATTTT
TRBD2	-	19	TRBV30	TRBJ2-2	CAWSVRRLAGGPGTGELFF	TGTGCCTGGAGTGTACGCAGACTAGCGGGGGGGCCAGGCACCGGGGAGCTGTTTTTT
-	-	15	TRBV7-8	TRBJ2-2	CASSRTEVQSGELFF	TGTGCCAGCAGCCGGACAGAAGTCCAGTCCGGGGAGCTGTTTTTT
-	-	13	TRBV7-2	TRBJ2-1	CASSITGIGEQFF	TGTGCCAGCAGCATCACAGGGATTGGTGAGCAGTTCTTC
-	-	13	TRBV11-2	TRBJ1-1	CASSSFRAGIAFF	TGTGCCAGCAGTTCTTTTAGGGCCGGGATAGCTTTCTTT
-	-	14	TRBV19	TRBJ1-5	CASTQGQGWQPQHF	TGTGCCAGTACCCAGGGGCAGGGATGGCAGCCCCAGCATTTT
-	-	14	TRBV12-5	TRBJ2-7	CASGSSNRDLEQYF	TGTGCTAGTGGTTCGTCGAACAGGGACCTCGAGCAGTACTTC
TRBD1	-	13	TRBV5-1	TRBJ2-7	CASRGTGAPEQYF	TGCGCCAGCAGGGGGACAGGGGCGCCCGAGCAGTACTTC
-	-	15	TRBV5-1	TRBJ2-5	CASSPGGGGLETQYF	TGCGCCAGCTCACCCGGAGGCGGGGGCCTAGAGACCCAGTACTTC
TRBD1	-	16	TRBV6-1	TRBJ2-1	CASSDGTGVSYNEQFF	TGTGCCAGCAGTGACGGGACAGGTGTTTCCTACAATGAGCAGTTCTTC
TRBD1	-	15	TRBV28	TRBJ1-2	CASSSRQGAIYGYTF	TGTGCCAGCAGTTCTCGACAGGGGGCCATCTATGGCTACACCTTC
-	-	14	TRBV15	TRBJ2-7	CATSTRRPGDEQYF	TGTGCCACCAGCACCCGCCGCCCCGGAGACGAGCAGTACTTC
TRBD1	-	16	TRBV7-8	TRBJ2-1	CASSATPGQAINEQFF	TGTGCCAGCAGCGCGACCCCGGGACAGGCGATCAATGAGCAGTTCTTC
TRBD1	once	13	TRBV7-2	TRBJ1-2	CASSPGQLGGYTF	TGTGCCAGCAGCCCGGGACAGCTCGGGGGCTACACCTTC
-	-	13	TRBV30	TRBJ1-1	CAWARQMNTEAFF	TGTGCCTGGGCCAGGCAGATGAACACTGAAGCTTTCTTT
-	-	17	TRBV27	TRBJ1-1	CASSLVEGWGKYTEAFF	TGTGCCAGCAGTTTAGTGGAGGGTTGGGGAAAGTACACTGAAGCTTTCTTT
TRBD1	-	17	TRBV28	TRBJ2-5	CALAPARDREPLGAQYF	TGTGCCCTAGCCCCCGCGAGGGACAGGGAGCCCCTCGGGGCCCAGTACTTC
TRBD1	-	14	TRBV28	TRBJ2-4	CASSSGGAKNIQYF	TGTGCCAGCAGTTCAGGGGGAGCCAAAAACATTCAGTACTTC
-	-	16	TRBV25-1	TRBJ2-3	CASSAWRTGSSDTQYF	TGTGCCAGCAGTGCATGGCGAACCGGGAGTTCAGATACGCAGTATTTT
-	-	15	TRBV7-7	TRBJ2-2	CASSVDRPYTGELFF	TGTGCCAGCAGTGTTGACAGGCCCTACACCGGGGAGCTGTTTTTT
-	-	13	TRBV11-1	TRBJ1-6	CASSLAGDTPLHF	TGTGCCAGCAGCCTAGCCGGGGATACACCCCTCCACTTT
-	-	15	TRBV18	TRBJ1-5	CASSREPGGDQPQHF	TGTGCCAGCTCAAGAGAACCCGGAGGGGATCAGCCCCAGCATTTT
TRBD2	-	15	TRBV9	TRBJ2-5	CASSGSGGAGATQYF	TGTGCCAGCAGCGGCAGCGGGGGGGCCGGAGCGACCCAGTACTTC
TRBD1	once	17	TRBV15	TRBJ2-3	CATSRFATGGRTDTQYF	TGTGCCACCAGCAGATTCGCCACAGGGGGCAGGACAGATACGCAGTATTTT
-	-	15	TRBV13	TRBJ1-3	CASSSYRQTGNTIYF	TGTGCCAGCAGCTCCTATAGACAGACTGGAAACACCATATATTTT
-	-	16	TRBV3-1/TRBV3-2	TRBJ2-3	CASSPRSGGMPDTQYF	TGTGCCAGCAGCCCCAGGTCTGGTGGTATGCCAGATACGCAGTATTTT
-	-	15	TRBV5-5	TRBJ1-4	CASSLGGHLREKLFF	TGTGCCAGCAGCTTGGGCGGTCACCTACGTGAAAAACTGTTTTTT
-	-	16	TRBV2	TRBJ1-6	CASSPFGTANNSPLHF	TGTGCCAGCAGTCCATTTGGTACAGCCAATAATTCACCCCTCCACTTT
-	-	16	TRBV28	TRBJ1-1	CASSLGAGQGGTEAFF	TGTGCCAGCAGCTTAGGGGCGGGGCAGGGCGGCACTGAAGCTTTCTTT
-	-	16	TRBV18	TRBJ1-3	CASSQTLAGDGNTIYF	TGTGCCAGCTCTCAAACACTGGCAGGGGACGGAAACACCATATATTTT
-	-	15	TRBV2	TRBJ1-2	CASSERAGVDYGYTF	TGTGCCAGCAGTGAGAGGGCAGGGGTGGACTATGGCTACACCTTC
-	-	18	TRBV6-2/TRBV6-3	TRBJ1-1	CASSYSKLGAGVNTEAFF	TGTGCCAGCAGTTACTCTAAGCTCGGGGCAGGGGTGAACACTGAAGCTTTCTTT
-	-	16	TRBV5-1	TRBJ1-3	CASSDGQLSSGNTIYF	TGCGCCAGCAGCGACGGACAGCTGAGCTCTGGAAACACCATATATTTT
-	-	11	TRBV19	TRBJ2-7	CATGVNHEQYF	TGTGCGACGGGGGTTAACCACGAGCAGTACTTC
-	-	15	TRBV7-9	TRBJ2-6	CASSHVSSGANVLTF	TGTGCCAGCAGCCACGTGAGCTCTGGGGCCAACGTCCTGACTTTC
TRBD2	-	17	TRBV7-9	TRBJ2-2	CASSLELAAPNTGELFF	TGTGCCAGCAGCTTAGAACTAGCGGCCCCAAACACCGGGGAGCTGTTTTTT
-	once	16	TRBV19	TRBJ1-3	CASRRGGPSSGNTIYF	TGTGCCAGTAGAAGGGGGGGCCCGAGCTCTGGAAACACCATATATTTT
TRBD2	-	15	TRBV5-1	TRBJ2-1	CASSLLAGGQGEQFF	TGCGCCAGCAGCTTGTTAGCGGGGGGTCAAGGGGAGCAGTTCTTC
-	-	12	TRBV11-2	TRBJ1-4	CASSLDLGTPSF	TGTGCCAGCAGCTTAGATTTGGGGACACCTTCTTTT
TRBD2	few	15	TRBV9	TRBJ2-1	CASSAGTRANNEQFF	TGTGCCAGCAGCGCCGGGACTAGGGCGAACAATGAGCAGTTCTTC
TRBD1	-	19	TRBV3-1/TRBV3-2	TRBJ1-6	CASSQVPGQGLSYNSPLHF	TGTGCCAGCAGCCAAGTCCCGGGACAGGGGCTATCCTATAATTCACCCCTCCACTTT
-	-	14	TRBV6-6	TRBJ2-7	CASSYGRGTYEQYF	TGTGCCAGCAGTTACGGCAGGGGAACCTACGAGCAGTACTTC
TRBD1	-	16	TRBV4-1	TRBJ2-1	CASSQELQGVHNEQFF	TGCGCCAGCAGCCAAGAACTACAGGGGGTACACAATGAGCAGTTCTTC
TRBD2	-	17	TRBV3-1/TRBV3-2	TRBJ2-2	CASSPYGFAGGTGELFF	TGTGCCAGCAGCCCGTACGGGTTCGCGGGGGGCACCGGGGAGCTGTTTTTT
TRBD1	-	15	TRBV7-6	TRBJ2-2	CASSLGTGDTGELFF	TGTGCCAGCAGCTTAGGGACAGGGGACACCGGGGAGCTGTTTTTT
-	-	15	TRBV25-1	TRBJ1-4	CASSEPGTIGEKLFF	TGTGCCAGCAGTGAACCCGGGACAATTGGTGAAAAACTGTTTTTT
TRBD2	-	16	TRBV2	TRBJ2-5	CASSEFLAGVGETQYF	TGTGCCAGCAGTGAATTTCTAGCGGGGGTCGGTGAGACCCAGTACTTC
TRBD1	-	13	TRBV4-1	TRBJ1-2	CASSRERGHGYTF	TGCGCCAGCAGCCGAGAAAGGGGGCACGGCTACACCTTC
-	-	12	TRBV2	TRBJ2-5	CASSEFRETQYF	TGTGCCAGCAGTGAATTCAGGGAGACCCAGTACTTC
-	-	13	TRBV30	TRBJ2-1	CAWSFGTYNEQFF	TGTGCCTGGAGTTTCGGTACCTACAATGAGCAGTTCTTC